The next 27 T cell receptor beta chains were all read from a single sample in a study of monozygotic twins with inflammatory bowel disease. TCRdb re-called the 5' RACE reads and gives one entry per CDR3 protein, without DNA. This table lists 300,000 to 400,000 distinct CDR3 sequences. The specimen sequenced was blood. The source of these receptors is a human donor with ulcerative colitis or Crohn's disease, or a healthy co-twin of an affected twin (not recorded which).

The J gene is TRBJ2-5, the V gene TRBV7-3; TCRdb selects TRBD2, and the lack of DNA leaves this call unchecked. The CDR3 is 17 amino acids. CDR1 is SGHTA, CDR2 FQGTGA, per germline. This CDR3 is CASSLKGGIAGEGTQYF.

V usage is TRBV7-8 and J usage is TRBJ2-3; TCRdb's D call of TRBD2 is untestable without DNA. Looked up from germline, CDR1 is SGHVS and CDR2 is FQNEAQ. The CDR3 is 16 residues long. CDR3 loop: CASSLVAWGSTDTQYF.

CDR3 sequence reads: CSVPGTRNEQFF. The chain joins TRBV29-1 to TRBJ2-1; TCRdb names TRBD1, which stays unverified in the absence of DNA. The CDR3 contains 12 residues. CDR1 SQVTM and CDR2 ANQGSEA come from the germline V gene.

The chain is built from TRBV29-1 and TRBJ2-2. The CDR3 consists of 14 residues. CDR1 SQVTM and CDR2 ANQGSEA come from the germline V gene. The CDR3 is CSVKRVSDTGELFF.

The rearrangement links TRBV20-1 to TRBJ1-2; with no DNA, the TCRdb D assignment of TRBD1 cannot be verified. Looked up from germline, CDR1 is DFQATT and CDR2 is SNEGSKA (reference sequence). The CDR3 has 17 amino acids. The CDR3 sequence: CSAGTRRLGTGNYGYTF.

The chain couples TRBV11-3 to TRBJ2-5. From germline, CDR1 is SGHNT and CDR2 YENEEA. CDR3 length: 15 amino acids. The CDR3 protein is CASSKNVGSEETQYF.

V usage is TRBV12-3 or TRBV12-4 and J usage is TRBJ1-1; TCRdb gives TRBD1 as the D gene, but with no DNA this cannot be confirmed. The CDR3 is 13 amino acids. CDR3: CASRGDTRTEAFF.

The CDR3 spells CSARDPPGQGHRSSYNEQFF. V usage is TRBV20-1 and J usage is TRBJ2-1; checking the TCRdb D call of TRBD1 is not possible without DNA. Germline CDR1 DFQATT, CDR2 SNEGSKA (reference sequence). The CDR3 is made up of 20 amino acids.

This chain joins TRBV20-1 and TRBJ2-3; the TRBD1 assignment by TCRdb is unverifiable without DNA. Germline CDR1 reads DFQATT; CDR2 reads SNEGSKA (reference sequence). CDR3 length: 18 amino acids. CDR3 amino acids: CSARETGSRRRPTDTQYF.

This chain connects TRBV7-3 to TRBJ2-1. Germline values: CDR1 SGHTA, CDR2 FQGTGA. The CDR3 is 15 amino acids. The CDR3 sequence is CASSLMIASNNEQFF.

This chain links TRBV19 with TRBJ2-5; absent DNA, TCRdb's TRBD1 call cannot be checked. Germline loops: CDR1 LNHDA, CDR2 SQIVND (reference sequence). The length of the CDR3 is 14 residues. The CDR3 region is CASSKDRVRETQYF.

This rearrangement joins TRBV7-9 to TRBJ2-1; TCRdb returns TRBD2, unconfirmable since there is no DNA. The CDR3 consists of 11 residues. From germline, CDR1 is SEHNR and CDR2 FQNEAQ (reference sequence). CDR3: CASSPSLEQFF.

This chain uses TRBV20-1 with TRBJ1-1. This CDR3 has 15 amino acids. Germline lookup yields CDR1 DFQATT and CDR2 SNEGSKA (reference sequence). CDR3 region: CSAIEITLMNTEAFF.

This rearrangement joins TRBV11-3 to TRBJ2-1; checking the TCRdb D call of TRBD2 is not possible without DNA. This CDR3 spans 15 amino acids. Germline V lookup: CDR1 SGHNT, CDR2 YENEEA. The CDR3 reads CASSRSSTTYTEQFF.

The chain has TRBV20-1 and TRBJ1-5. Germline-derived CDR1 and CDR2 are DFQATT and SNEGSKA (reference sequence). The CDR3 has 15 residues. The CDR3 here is CSARDQGGSGQPQHF.

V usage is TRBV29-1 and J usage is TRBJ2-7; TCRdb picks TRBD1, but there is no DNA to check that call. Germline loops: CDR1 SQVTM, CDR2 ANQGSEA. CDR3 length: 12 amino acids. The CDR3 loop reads CSATVPSYEQYF.

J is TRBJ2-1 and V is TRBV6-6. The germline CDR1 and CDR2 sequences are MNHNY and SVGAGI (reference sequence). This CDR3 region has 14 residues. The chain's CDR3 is CASSFGLDKNEQFF.

This chain's CDR3 is CASSFGNYGYTF. The chain joins TRBV6-2 or TRBV6-3 to TRBJ1-2. Germline-derived CDR1 and CDR2 are MNHEY and SVGEGT. This CDR3 contains 12 residues.

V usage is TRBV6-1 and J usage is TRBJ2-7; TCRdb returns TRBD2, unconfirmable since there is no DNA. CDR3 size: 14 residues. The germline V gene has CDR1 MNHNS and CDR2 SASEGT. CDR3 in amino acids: CASRTSGGYYEQYF.

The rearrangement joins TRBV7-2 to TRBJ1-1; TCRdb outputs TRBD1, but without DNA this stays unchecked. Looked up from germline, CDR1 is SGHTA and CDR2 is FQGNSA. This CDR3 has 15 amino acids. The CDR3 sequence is CASSPRRGHGTEAFF.

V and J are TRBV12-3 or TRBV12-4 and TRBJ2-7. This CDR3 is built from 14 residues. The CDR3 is CASRTGQGTYEQYF.

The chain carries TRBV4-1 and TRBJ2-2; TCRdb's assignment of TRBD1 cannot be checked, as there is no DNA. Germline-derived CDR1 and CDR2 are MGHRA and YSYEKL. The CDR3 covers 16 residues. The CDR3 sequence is CASTFPGQGAGGELFF.

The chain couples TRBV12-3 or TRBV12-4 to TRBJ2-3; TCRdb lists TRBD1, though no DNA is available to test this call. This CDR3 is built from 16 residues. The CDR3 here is CASNLGGQKSTDTQYF.

The CDR3 is CASSDPAGTSGGLSSYNEQFF. J is TRBJ2-1 and V is TRBV27; the TRBD2 assignment by TCRdb is unverifiable without DNA. This CDR3 region has 21 residues. CDR1 MNHEY and CDR2 SMNVEV come from the germline V gene (reference sequence).

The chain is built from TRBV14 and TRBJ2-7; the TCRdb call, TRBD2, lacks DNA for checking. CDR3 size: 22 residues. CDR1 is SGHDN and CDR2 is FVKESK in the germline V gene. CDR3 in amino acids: CASSQGVPYYGGGRPLSYEQYF.

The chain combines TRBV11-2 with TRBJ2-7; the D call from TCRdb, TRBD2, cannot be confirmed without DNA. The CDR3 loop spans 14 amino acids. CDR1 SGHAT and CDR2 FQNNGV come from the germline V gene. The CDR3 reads CATLGPPNFYEQYF.

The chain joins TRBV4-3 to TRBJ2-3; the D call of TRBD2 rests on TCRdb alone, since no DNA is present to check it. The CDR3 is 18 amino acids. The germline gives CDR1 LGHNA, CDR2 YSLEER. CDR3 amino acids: CASSQDMTSGDSTDTQYF.